This entry is about one T cell receptor beta chain. The antigen remains unidentified. The CD4+ fraction was divided into a CD45RA+ naive subset and a CD45RA-negative memory subset. The test was conducted at deep level. An even split of each subset's genomic DNA across several immunoSEQ plates was performed. Here immunoSEQ multiplex PCR was the method, and the copy in TCRdb shows in-frame clones only, minus some. The sample records more than 2,000,000 clones, roughly 92% being singletons. These data are taken from a study of shared clonotypes between healthy human individuals. Study outcomes and limitations: Clonotype sharing across donors was expected to vary with sequencing depth.

Trimming took 8 bases from V and 3 from J, leaving 19 bases between them. This CDR3 region has 15 residues. Germline assignment: CDR1 MNHNS and CDR2 SASEGT. Material for sequencing was naive CD4+ T cells sorted from blood. The subset was: CD45RA+ positively selected. The rearrangement uses TRBV6-1 and TRBJ2-5; a possible D gene is TRBD2 (7 bases). The sequence derives from a man between 18 and 35 years old in good health. CDR3 DNA: TGTGCCAGCGGGGGGGTTCTGAGGACAGAAGAGACCCAGTACTTC. It encodes CASGGVLRTEETQYF.